This TCR beta chain was captured by sequencing in a study of human T cells and chemical hapten exposure. About the research overall: Largely, small differences in pooled library volume made per-sample TCR yields vary.

Study results and caveats: Once DPC sensitization occurred, TCRs above 1 in 1000 frequency showed no change.

The library labeled individual cDNA molecules by adding unique molecular identifiers to them. In the source study's methods: There were a median of around 96,000 TCRs per sample, with a range from roughly 20,000 to 700,000. Each CDR3 protein gets one entry after TCRdb re-called the reads with MiXCR. The V and J calls shown here were made by TCRdb, not taken from the authors' results. Of around 120,000 distinct CDR3 sequences in the sample, 6.5% to 10% were seen once. V was clipped by 5 bases and J by 4 bases; unmatched bases: 6. The CDR3 length is 15 residues. Per germline, CDR1 SGHTA and CDR2 FQGNSA. In the case of this clonotype: The antigen remains undetermined. A much larger clone lies one base from this, so it may be a read error. The conserved closing phenylalanine or tryptophan is absent in this CDR3, likely reflecting a read error.

Extraction of total RNA was performed on unfractionated whole blood. The J gene is TRBJ1-1, the V gene TRBV7-2, with 11 bases matching TRBD1. The source is a human donor in good health. Some clones in this sample may be carry-over from other donors' samples. Sample: whole blood. This chain's CDR3 is CASSADRGRSTEAFL. The CDR3 DNA follows: TGTGCCAGCAGCGCGGACAGGGGGCGAAGCACTGAAGCTTTCCTT.